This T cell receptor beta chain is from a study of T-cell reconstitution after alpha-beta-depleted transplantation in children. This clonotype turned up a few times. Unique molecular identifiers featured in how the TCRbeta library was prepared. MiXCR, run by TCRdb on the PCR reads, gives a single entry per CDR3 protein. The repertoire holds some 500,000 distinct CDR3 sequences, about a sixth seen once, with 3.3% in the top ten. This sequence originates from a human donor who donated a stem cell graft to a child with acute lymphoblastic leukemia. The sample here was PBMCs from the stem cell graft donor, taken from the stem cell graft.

CDR3 region: CSVGNEANTEAFF. The CDR3 nucleotides read TGCAGCGTCGGGAATGAGGCGAACACTGAAGCTTTCTTT. The chain combines TRBV29-1 with TRBJ1-1; D gene ambiguous. The V gene lost 6 bases and the J gene lost 1 base, with 12 bases spanning the gap. Germline V gene data show CDR1 as SQVTM and CDR2 as ANQGSEA. This CDR3 spans 13 amino acids.